Presented here are 20 T cell receptor beta chains from one specimen sequenced in a study of blood T cells in healthy people across ages. Through a sample-barcoded 5' primer and a J-beta primer mix, a second PCR was run for about 6 to 11 cycles. TCRdb itself ran the 5' RACE reads through MiXCR, one entry per CDR3 protein. The data show about a million distinct CDR3 sequences, approximately 38% seen once. The sequencing input was blood. The receptors stem from a man aged 18-30 years in good health.

This clonotype was seen a few times. Germline is not matched at one junction end, which may reflect a read error. The chain combines TRBV28 with TRBJ2-1; D may match TRBD1 or TRBD2 (6 bases each). This CDR3 is built from 20 residues. Germline values: CDR1 MDHEN, CDR2 SYDVKM. CDR3 region: CASSSSGTQPSGTSYNGQFF. DNA for the CDR3: TGTGCCAGCAGTAGCTCCGGGACACAACCAAGTGGGACTTCCTACAATGGGCAGTTCTTC.

Only a few counts were recorded for this clonotype. The rearrangement joins TRBV7-8 to TRBJ1-5; D is undetermined. Germline-derived CDR1 and CDR2 are SGHVS and FQNEAQ. Trimming shortened V by 3 bases and J by 6 bases, and 6 bases separated the two germline ends. This CDR3 is 12 amino acids long. The CDR3 sequence: CASSLIGQPQHF. The CDR3 region has the DNA TGTGCCAGCAGCTTGATAGGTCAGCCCCAGCATTTT.

V and J are TRBV27 and TRBJ2-2; D gene unclear. The CDR3 covers 13 residues. Trimming cost V 7 bases and J 2 bases, with 8 bases left between them. Germline V gene sequence: CDR1 MNHEY, CDR2 SMNVEV (reference sequence). As DNA, the CDR3 is TGTGCCAGCAAATCTATCAACACCGGGGAGCTGTTTTTT. This encodes CASKSINTGELFF.

This clonotype was found many times. The chain has TRBV20-1 and TRBJ1-5, with TRBD1 as a possible D gene (6 bases). Germline V gene sequence: CDR1 DFQATT, CDR2 SNEGSKA (reference sequence). The CDR3 has 12 residues. Trimming pared 3 bases from V and 5 bases from J, leaving 8 bases between. CDR3: CSARAGDQPQHF. The CDR3 coding sequence is TGCAGTGCTAGGGCAGGGGATCAGCCCCAGCATTTT.

This chain connects TRBV20-1 to TRBJ2-5, with D unresolved. Germline lookup yields CDR1 DFQATT and CDR2 SNEGSKA (reference sequence). Trimming shortened V by 0 bases and J by 2 bases, and 13 bases separated the two germline ends. CDR3 length equals 15 residues. CDR3 sequence reads: CSARDSRLTQETQYF. CDR3 DNA: TGCAGTGCTAGAGATTCTCGGCTCACTCAAGAGACCCAGTACTTC.

The chain links TRBV27 to TRBJ1-2; 10 positions agree with TRBD1. The V and J ends lost 7 bases and 4 bases, in that order; junction bases with no gene match: 9. The CDR3 has 15 amino acids. The germline V gene encodes CDR1 MNHEY and CDR2 SMNVEV (reference sequence). CDR3 region: CASKSGTGEFYGYTF. The CDR3 region has the DNA TGTGCCAGCAAATCCGGGACAGGGGAATTCTATGGCTACACCTTC.

This clonotype was found once. This chain uses TRBV12-3 or TRBV12-4 with TRBJ2-5, with 13 bases aligning to TRBD2. After removal of 4 bases from V and 2 bases from J, the junction contained 7 bases not matched to a gene. CDR3 length: 17 residues. CDR3 sequence reads: CASSSRTSGGYQETQYF. The CDR3, as DNA: TGTGCCAGCAGTTCTCGGACTAGCGGGGGCTATCAAGAGACCCAGTACTTC.

The rearrangement joins TRBV7-9 to TRBJ1-1, with TRBD1 matching over 7 bases. With V trimmed by 4 bases and J by 2 bases, 19 bases remained unmatched. CDR1 and CDR2 (germline): SEHNR, FQNEAQ (reference sequence). The CDR3 spans 19 residues. The CDR3 loop is CASSSPHSVLTGANTEAFF. CDR3 DNA sequence: TGTGCCAGCAGCTCCCCTCATTCGGTCCTCACAGGGGCCAACACTGAAGCTTTCTTT.

CDR3 nucleotides: TGTGCCAGCAGCTTAGTAGGGGATGGGGCCAACGTCCTGACTTTC. Protein product: CASSLVGDGANVLTF. The rearrangement joins TRBV7-2 to TRBJ2-6, with D tentatively TRBD1 (5 bases). Deletions cut 1 base from V and 3 bases from J, with 7 bases between. Germline V lookup: CDR1 SGHTA, CDR2 FQGNSA. The CDR3 consists of 15 residues.

The chain carries TRBV14 and TRBJ2-5; the D gene is possibly TRBD1 (6 bases). CDR1 and CDR2 (germline): SGHDN, FVKESK. The CDR3 extends over 14 amino acids. Trimming pared 6 bases from V and 5 bases from J, leaving 16 bases between. The CDR3 region is CASRPTGYGETQYF. In nucleotides, the CDR3 is TGTGCCAGCAGACCTACAGGGTATGGCGAGACCCAGTACTTC.

This clonotype was counted between two and nine times. V and J are TRBV12-3 or TRBV12-4 and TRBJ1-1, with D possibly being TRBD1 (6 bases). V was shortened by 7 bases and J by 1 base, with 13 bases between the two germline ends. The CDR3 is made up of 14 amino acids. The CDR3 loop is CASTLGGPNTEAFF. CDR3 bases: TGTGCCAGCACTTTGGGGGGGCCGAACACTGAAGCTTTCTTT.

About this clonotype: It may be a read error: a sequence one base away is much more abundant. J is TRBJ2-4 and V is TRBV10-3; D remains ambiguous. The better agreement between TRBJ2-7 and the DNA end casts doubt on the J call. Per germline, CDR1 ENHRY and CDR2 SYGVKD. This CDR3 is 12 amino acids long. CDR3 amino acids: CAISGSNYEQYF. The CDR3 nucleotides are TGTGCCATCAGTGGGTCGAATTACGAGCAGTACTTC.

V usage is TRBV2 and J usage is TRBJ1-2; a weak D match, TRBD1 (6 bases). Trimming cost V 7 bases and J 3 bases, with 9 bases left between them. Per the germline V gene, CDR1 is SNHLY and CDR2 is FYNNEI. This CDR3 contains 12 residues. In DNA form, the CDR3 reads TGTGCCAGCACATGGGGGCACTATGGCTACACCTTC. It encodes CASTWGHYGYTF. Based on the CDR3 plus reference TRBV2 and TRBJ1-2, the full variable domain is EPEVTQTPSHQVTQMGQEVILRCVPISNHLYFYWYRQILGQKVEFLVSFYNNEISEKSEIFDDQFSVERPDGSNFTLKIRSTKLEDSAMYFCASTWGHYGYTFGSGTRLTVV.

V gene TRBV6-1 combines with J gene TRBJ2-1, with D unresolved. This CDR3 has 13 amino acids. Trimming shortened V by 8 bases and J by 0 bases, and 8 bases separated the two germline ends. Germline values: CDR1 MNHNS, CDR2 SASEGT. CDR3 DNA sequence: TGTGCCAGCTCCGAAGTCTCCTACAATGAGCAGTTCTTC. It encodes CASSEVSYNEQFF.

V is TRBV6-5 and J is TRBJ1-2; the match to TRBD1 covers 7 bases. V shed 6 bases, J shed 0 bases, and the junction held 4 bases outside the gene matches. The CDR3 consists of 14 residues. Germline-derived CDR1 and CDR2 are MNHEY and SVGAGI. CDR3: CASRLGQANYGYTF. The CDR3 DNA is TGTGCCAGCAGACTCGGACAGGCTAACTATGGCTACACCTTC.

CDR3 nucleotide sequence: TGCAAGATCAGGGACAGCCACTATGGCTACACCTTC. This gives the protein CKIRDSHYGYTF. This chain links TRBV20-1 with TRBJ1-2; 7 bases match TRBD1. The length of the CDR3 is 12 residues. Germline loops: CDR1 DFQATT, CDR2 SNEGSKA (reference sequence).

This clonotype came up a few times. The chain employs TRBV20-1 and TRBJ2-5; the match to TRBD2 covers 11 bases. J gave up 2 bases and V 4 bases, and 6 bases lay outside the gene matches. The CDR3 runs to 15 residues. Germline CDR1 and CDR2: DFQATT and SNEGSKA (reference sequence). The CDR3 DNA reads TGCAGTGCTATAATAGCGGGGGGGAGACAAGAGACCCAGTACTTC. It is translated as CSAIIAGGRQETQYF.

The rearrangement uses TRBV12-3 or TRBV12-4 and TRBJ2-1; maybe TRBD2 (5 bases). V lost 7 bases and J lost 3, with 13 bases in between. This CDR3 is 14 amino acids long. In DNA, the CDR3 is TGTGCCAGCACCTACCTTCGGGGCTACAATGAGCAGTTCTTC. Translated: CASTYLRGYNEQFF.

This clonotype was seen a handful of times. The V gene is TRBV28, the J gene TRBJ1-2; 9 bases map to TRBD1. V shed 4 bases and J 6 bases; nucleotides not matched to a gene: 12. This CDR3 region has 16 residues. CDR1 is MDHEN, CDR2 SYDVKM, per germline. The CDR3 is CASSSPGQGKEDGYTF. The CDR3 DNA sequence: TGTGCCAGCAGTTCCCCTGGACAGGGGAAGGAAGATGGCTACACCTTC.

J is TRBJ2-3 and V is TRBV6-6; D is uncertain. Germline values: CDR1 MNHNY, CDR2 SVGAGI (reference sequence). CDR3 length: 16 residues. Trimming stripped 1 base from V and 0 bases from J, with 11 bases between. CDR3 DNA: TGTGCCAGCAGTTACTACCCGGGTCTGAGCACAGATACGCAGTATTTT. Translating gives CASSYYPGLSTDTQYF.